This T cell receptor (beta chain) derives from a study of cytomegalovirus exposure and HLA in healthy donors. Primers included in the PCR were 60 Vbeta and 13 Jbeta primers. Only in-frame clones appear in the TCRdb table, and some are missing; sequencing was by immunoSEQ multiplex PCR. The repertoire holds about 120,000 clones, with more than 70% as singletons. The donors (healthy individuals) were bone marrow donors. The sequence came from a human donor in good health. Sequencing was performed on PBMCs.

CDR3 amino acids: CASSPTAGLATGNEQFF. CDR3 sequence (DNA): TGTGCCAGTAGTCCGACTGCAGGACTAGCCACGGGTAATGAGCAGTTCTTC. The J gene is TRBJ2-1, the V gene TRBV19; 8 bases agree with TRBD2. The V and J ends lost 5 bases and 7 bases, in that order; junction bases with no gene match: 16. This CDR3 has 17 residues. Germline loops: CDR1 LNHDA, CDR2 SQIVND (reference sequence).